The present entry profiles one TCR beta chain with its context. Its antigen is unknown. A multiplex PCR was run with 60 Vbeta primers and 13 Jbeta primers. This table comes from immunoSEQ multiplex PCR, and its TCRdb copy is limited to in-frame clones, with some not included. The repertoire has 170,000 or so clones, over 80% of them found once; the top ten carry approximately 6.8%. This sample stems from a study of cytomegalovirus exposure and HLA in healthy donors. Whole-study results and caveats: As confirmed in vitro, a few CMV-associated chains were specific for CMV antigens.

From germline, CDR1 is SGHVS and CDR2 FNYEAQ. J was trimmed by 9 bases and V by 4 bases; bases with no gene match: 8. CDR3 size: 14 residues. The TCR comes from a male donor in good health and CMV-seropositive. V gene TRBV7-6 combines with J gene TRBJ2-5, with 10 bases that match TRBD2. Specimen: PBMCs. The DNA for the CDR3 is TGTGCCAGCAGCTCCTCTAGCGGGGGACGGGCCCAGTACTTC. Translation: CASSSSSGGRAQYF.